Following are 25 T cell receptor beta chains from one sample sequenced in a study of blood T cell repertoires in COVID-19. Here immunoSEQ multiplex PCR was the method, and the copy in TCRdb shows in-frame clones only, minus some. The sample comprises under 150,000 clones, more than 75% of which are singletons, and 3% to 3.5% rests with the top ten. Material for sequencing was peripheral blood. These receptors all come from a man aged 35 to 55 with acute or convalescent COVID-19.

J is TRBJ1-1 and V is TRBV29-1; D is perhaps TRBD1 (6 bases). CDR1 and CDR2 from the germline V gene are SQVTM and ANQGSEA. This CDR3 contains 10 residues. V lost 6 bases and J lost 6, with 8 bases in between. Written as DNA, the CDR3 is TGCAGCGTCAGGGGCGCTGAAGCTTTCTTT. The encoded protein is CSVRGAEAFF.

The chain links TRBV10-3 to TRBJ2-6, with 13 bases lining up with TRBD2. V gave up 6 bases and J gave up 2 bases; unmatched junction bases: 4. Germline loops: CDR1 ENHRY, CDR2 SYGVKD. The CDR3 is 17 amino acids. The CDR3 DNA reads TGTGCCATCAGAACTAGCGGGGGGGCCGCTGGGGCCAACGTCCTGACTTTC. This sequence encodes CAIRTSGGAAGANVLTF.

The chain couples TRBV30 to TRBJ2-3, with D tentatively TRBD2 (6 bases). The CDR3 is 15 residues long. V lost 5 bases and J lost 5, with 20 bases in between. The germline gives CDR1 GTSNPN, CDR2 SVGIG (reference sequence). In nucleotides, the CDR3 is TGTGCCTGGCATGCAGCTTCGCGGGGCCGAGATACGCAGTATTTT. The encoded protein is CAWHAASRGRDTQYF.

The chain is built from TRBV2 and TRBJ1-5; 10 nucleotides align to TRBD1. Germline CDR1 is SNHLY and CDR2 is FYNNEI. This CDR3 is 18 amino acids long. V lost 6 bases to trimming and J lost 0 bases; unmatched junction nucleotides: 11. This CDR3 reads CASRGRGQGPNSNQPQHF. For the CDR3, the DNA is TGTGCCAGCAGAGGACGGGGACAGGGGCCGAATAGCAATCAGCCCCAGCATTTT.

The genes are TRBV5-1 and TRBJ2-5, with 11 bases lining up with TRBD1. The ends lost 4 bases at V and 4 bases at J; junction bases unmatched: 6. The CDR3 is made up of 15 amino acids. CDR1 SGHRS and CDR2 YFSETQ come from the germline V gene. This chain's CDR3 is CASSGGTGGLETQYF. The CDR3 nucleotides are TGCGCCAGCAGCGGAGGGACAGGGGGTCTAGAGACCCAGTACTTC.

The chain uses TRBV6-5 and TRBJ2-7; 7 bases are a match to TRBD2. The CDR3 extends over 12 amino acids. Germline values: CDR1 MNHEY, CDR2 SVGAGI. V lost 7 bases and J lost 4; bases outside the gene matches: 4. The CDR3 protein is CASIRREYEQYF. DNA for the CDR3: TGTGCCAGCATTCGGCGGGAGTACGAGCAGTACTTC.

V gene TRBV13 combines with J gene TRBJ2-3, with a weak D call TRBD2 (6 bases). This CDR3 is 15 amino acids long. Germline CDR1 and CDR2: PRHDT and FYEKMQ (reference sequence). V lost 2 bases to trimming and J lost 0 bases, with 9 bases between them. The CDR3 sequence is CASSLSGGSTDTQYF. CDR3 in DNA: TGTGCCAGCAGCTTATCCGGGGGAAGCACAGATACGCAGTATTTT.

V gene TRBV5-6 combines with J gene TRBJ1-4; D gene ambiguous. Per the germline V gene, CDR1 is SGHDT and CDR2 is YYEEEE. Trimming removed 1 base from V and 7 bases from J, with 14 bases in between. The CDR3 consists of 15 residues. CDR3 bases: TGTGCCAGCAGCTTGACCCCACAGTTGGGTGAAAAACTGTTTTTT. Its protein product is CASSLTPQLGEKLFF.

This clone has only one observation. V usage is TRBV9 and J usage is TRBJ2-5, with 9 bases matching TRBD2. Germline CDR1 is SGDLS and CDR2 is YYNGEE. The CDR3 runs to 18 residues. Trimming took 0 bases from V and 1 from J; bases not matched to a gene: 10. The CDR3 DNA is TGTGCCAGCAGCGTAGGCCTAGCGGGGTGGGGGCTCCAAGAGACCCAGTACTTC. Translating gives CASSVGLAGWGLQETQYF. Full variable domain (missing parts from reference TRBV9 and TRBJ2-5): DSGVTQTPKHLITATGQRVTLRCSPRSGDLSVYWYQQSLDQGLQFLIQYYNGEERAKGNILERFSAQQFPDLHSELNLSSLELGDSALYFCASSVGLAGWGLQETQYFGPGTRLLVL.

This clone was detected a few times. This rearrangement joins TRBV6-5 to TRBJ1-2; D unresolved. The germline V gene encodes CDR1 MNHEY and CDR2 SVGAGI. V gave up 8 bases and J gave up 5 bases, with 18 bases separating them. The CDR3 sequence is 14 residues long. CDR3 loop: CASLDRVLSYGYTF. CDR3 nucleotide sequence: TGTGCCAGCTTAGACCGCGTACTAAGTTATGGCTACACCTTC.

The rearrangement links TRBV21-1 to TRBJ2-5; TRBD1 reflects the table's D call only, with no check against the DNA. TRBV21-1 has pseudogene status. This CDR3 contains 15 residues. This CDR3 reads CARLPNRGRRETQYF. The CDR3, as DNA: TGTGCCCGTCTCCCTAACAGGGGGCGCCGAGAGACCCAGTACTTC.

This clone was found once. The rearrangement joins TRBV7-9 to TRBJ1-3; 7 bases align to TRBD1. Trimming took 6 bases from V and 0 from J; bases not matched to a gene: 14. Germline lookup yields CDR1 SEHNR and CDR2 FQNEAQ (reference sequence). The length of the CDR3 is 18 residues. The CDR3 nucleotides are TGTGCCAGCAGTTATTTAGGGGGCAAGCTTAGCTCTGGAAACACCATATATTTT. Amino acids: CASSYLGGKLSSGNTIYF.

The chain joins TRBV6-6 to TRBJ1-2, with 9 bases fitting TRBD1. J lost 4 bases, V lost 5 bases, and 2 bases had no gene match. The germline V gene encodes CDR1 MNHNY and CDR2 SVGAGI (reference sequence). The CDR3 runs 13 residues. The CDR3 DNA is TGTGCCAGCAGTACGACAGGGGGCTATGGCTACACCTTC. Amino acids: CASSTTGGYGYTF.

The gene calls are TRBV5-4 and TRBJ2-1, with D hard to call. CDR1 and CDR2 (germline): SGHNT, YYREEE (reference sequence). There are 15 residues in the CDR3. V was cut by 1 base and J by 0 bases, with 8 bases left in between. The CDR3 reads CASSLSLSSYNEQFF. The CDR3 DNA follows: TGTGCCAGCAGCTTGTCCCTAAGCTCCTACAATGAGCAGTTCTTC.

This clone was recorded once. J is TRBJ1-2 and V is TRBV5-6; no definite D call. Germline CDR1 and CDR2: SGHDT and YYEEEE. This CDR3 is 14 amino acids long. The V gene lost 4 bases and the J gene lost 0 bases, with 10 bases spanning the gap. The CDR3 loop is CASSGTRSNYGYTF. The CDR3 DNA follows: TGTGCCAGCAGCGGCACACGATCTAACTATGGCTACACCTTC. Looking up the rest from reference TRBV5-6 and TRBJ1-2 gives the full variable domain: DAGVTQSPTHLIKTRGQQVTLRCSPKSGHDTVSWYQQALGQGPQFIFQYYEEEERQRGNFPDRFSGHQFPNYSSELNVNALLLGDSALYLCASSGTRSNYGYTFGSGTRLTVV.

The V and J genes are TRBV5-1 and TRBJ2-3; D perhaps matches TRBD2 (6 bases). The CDR3 has 17 residues. Germline CDR1 SGHRS, CDR2 YFSETQ. V dropped 1 base and J dropped 5 bases, with 20 bases sitting between them. This CDR3 reads CASSLLGSGVGQDTQYF. For the CDR3, the DNA is TGCGCCAGCAGCTTGCTGGGCTCGGGGGTGGGTCAAGATACGCAGTATTTT.

The J gene is TRBJ1-2, the V gene TRBV7-2, with TRBD1 identical over 7 bases. CDR1 is SGHTA and CDR2 is FQGNSA in the germline V gene. V lost 4 bases, J lost 5 bases, and 4 bases stayed unmatched. CDR3 length equals 13 residues. CDR3 in amino acids: CASSWGQLYGYTF. CDR3 nucleotide sequence: TGTGCCAGCAGCTGGGGACAGCTATATGGCTACACCTTC.

This clone turned up a few times. The chain joins TRBV7-9 to TRBJ2-1, with D perhaps matching TRBD2 (5 bases). There are 10 residues in the CDR3. V lost 8 bases to trimming and J lost 12 bases, with 11 bases between them. Germline lookup yields CDR1 SEHNR and CDR2 FQNEAQ (reference sequence). CDR3 sequence reads: CASDLAGQFF. The CDR3 DNA follows: TGTGCCAGCGACTTGGCGGGGCAGTTCTTC.

V gene TRBV25-1 combines with J gene TRBJ2-7; weak D call: TRBD2 (5 bases). The CDR3 is 13 residues long. V lost 7 bases, J lost 3 bases, and 13 bases lay in between. Germline V CDR1 and CDR2: MGHDK, SYGVNS. Written as DNA, the CDR3 is TGTGCCAGCACCCCGGACTGGAGCTACGAGCAGTACTTC. Translation gives CASTPDWSYEQYF.

The chain is built from TRBV3-1 (or the pseudogene TRBV3-2) and TRBJ2-5, with D possibly TRBD2 on 6 matching bases. Germline V CDR1 and CDR2: LGHDT, YNNKEL (reference sequence). Between the trimmed V and J ends, which lost 1 base and 1 base, there was a span of 13 bases. The CDR3 extends over 16 amino acids. The chain's CDR3 is CASSQVRLSGQETQYF. In nucleotides, the CDR3 is TGTGCCAGCAGCCAAGTAAGGCTTAGCGGCCAAGAGACCCAGTACTTC.

Concerning this clone itself: Different DNA sequences within this sample yield the same CDR3. The chain employs TRBV9 and TRBJ2-5, with 7 bases identical to TRBD1. The junction had 0 bases not matched to a gene; V was cut back by 0 bases and J by 1 base. Per germline, CDR1 SGDLS and CDR2 YYNGEE. This CDR3 has 14 amino acids. The CDR3 here is CASSVGDSQETQYF. As DNA, the CDR3 is TGTGCCAGCAGCGTAGGGGACAGCCAAGAGACCCAGTACTTC.

Notes on this clone: It is unclear where the CDR3 begins or ends on the DNA, so no DNA is shown, and the CDR3 is as TCRdb lists it. This chain connects TRBV4-3 to TRBJ2-5; TRBD2 is taken as the D call from the table, unchecked against the DNA. From germline, CDR1 is LGHNA and CDR2 YSLEER. 15 amino acids form the CDR3, both terminal residues included. CDR3 sequence: CASSQVASGAFGLYF.

Only a few counts were recorded for this clone. The CDR3, as DNA: TGTGCCTGGAGTCCCGGGACTGCCACCTACGAGCAGTACTTC. The encoded protein is CAWSPGTATYEQYF. V usage is TRBV30 and J usage is TRBJ2-7; possibly TRBD2 for D (6 bases). Trimming pared 2 bases from V and 2 bases from J, leaving 13 bases between. CDR3 length equals 14 residues. Germline lookup yields CDR1 GTSNPN and CDR2 SVGIG (reference sequence).

The chain carries TRBV7-9 and TRBJ1-1, with D unresolved. Germline CDR1 is SEHNR and CDR2 is FQNEAQ (reference sequence). This CDR3 region has 14 residues. V was clipped by 2 bases and J by 2 bases, with 9 bases between them. Here the CDR3 DNA reads TGTGCCAGCAGCTTAAAGGCAGGCAACACTGAAGCTTTCTTT. It translates to CASSLKAGNTEAFF.

The chain combines TRBV18 with TRBJ2-2; TRBD1 might be the D (6 bases). From germline, CDR1 is KGHSH and CDR2 LQKENI. The length of the CDR3 is 15 residues. Trimming cost V 4 bases and J 1 base, with 10 bases left between them. The CDR3 region has the DNA TGTGCCAGCTCACAAGGGGGTCTGAACACCGGGGAGCTGTTTTTT. The encoded protein is CASSQGGLNTGELFF.